Listed below are T cell receptor beta chains from one sample, sequenced in a study of T cell changes during pregnancy in multiple sclerosis. Sequencing was performed with immunoSEQ multiplex PCR; in TCRdb, only in-frame clones are kept and a portion is missing. The sample records approximately 73,000 clones, approximately 90% being singletons. The sequences come from CD4+ T cells from peripheral blood mononuclear cells, collected before pregnancy. The receptors were sampled from a female donor with multiple sclerosis, enrolled in a pregnancy study. Each CDR3 is given with its conserved first and last residue. The D gene is left open where the match is weak. Clone size is not always given. Where it is, it says once, few, many or a class for expanded clones.

CDR3	DNA	D	V	J	size
CASSPQVNQPQHF	TGTGCCAGCAGTCCCCAGGTCAATCAGCCCCAGCATTTT	NA	TRBV28	TRBJ1-5	once
CASSFGQGSGYTF	TGCGCCAGCAGCTTTGGGCAGGGTAGTGGCTACACCTTC	NA	TRBV5-1	TRBJ1-2	NA
CASSHTTPLQGAVFF	TGTGCCAGCAGCCACACTACCCCCCTACAGGGGGCGGTTTTCTTT	TRBD1	TRBV2	TRBJ1-1	NA
CASSQFRDREETQYF	TGTGCCAGCAGCCAGTTCCGGGACAGAGAAGAGACCCAGTACTTC	TRBD1	TRBV5-8	TRBJ2-5	NA
CASSAKQGRNTEAFF	TGTGCCAGCAGCGCCAAACAGGGGAGGAACACTGAAGCTTTCTTT	TRBD1	TRBV7-9	TRBJ1-1	NA
CASSSGTSGVPTQYF	TGTGCCAGCAGCTCCGGGACTAGCGGGGTGCCGACCCAGTACTTC	TRBD2	TRBV5-4	TRBJ2-5	NA
CASSDGQGGEAFF	TGTGCCAGCAGTGACGGCCAAGGGGGTGAAGCTTTCTTT	NA	TRBV2	TRBJ1-1	NA
CASSSLAGGDTDTQYF	TGTGCCAGCAGTTCCCTAGCGGGAGGAGACACAGATACGCAGTATTTT	TRBD2	TRBV6-5	TRBJ2-3	NA
CASSLGQGGTEAFF	TGCGCCAGCAGCCTAGGACAGGGAGGCACTGAAGCTTTCTTT	TRBD1	TRBV4-1	TRBJ1-1	NA
CASSVGGGGETQYF	TGTGCCAGCAGCGTAGGAGGGGGGGGAGAGACCCAGTACTTC	NA	TRBV9	TRBJ2-5	NA
CASSEVGSWSSYEQYF	TGTGCCAGCAGTGAAGTTGGGAGCTGGAGCTCCTACGAGCAGTACTTC	NA	TRBV6-1	TRBJ2-7	NA
CASSLDTMNTEAFF	TGCGCCAGCAGCTTGGACACCATGAACACTGAAGCTTTCTTT	NA	TRBV5-1	TRBJ1-1	NA
CASSQDRGSIEQFF	TGTGCCAGCAGCCAGGACAGGGGTAGTATTGAGCAGTTCTTC	TRBD1	TRBV7-3	TRBJ2-1	NA
CASSYLGGEETQYF	TGTGCCAGCAGTTACCTGGGGGGGGAGGAGACCCAGTACTTC	TRBD2	TRBV6-5	TRBJ2-5	NA
CAISVQTGGYSYNEQFF	TGTGCCATCAGTGTGCAGACGGGGGGCTACTCCTACAATGAGCAGTTCTTC	NA	TRBV10-3	TRBJ2-1	NA
CASSVGGGGAGANVLTF	TGTGCCAGCAGCGTAGGTGGGGGAGGGGCTGGGGCCAACGTCCTGACTTTC	TRBD2	TRBV9	TRBJ2-6	once
CASSLESSLSSYEQYF	TGTGCCAGCAGCTTGGAGAGTAGCTTAAGCTCCTACGAGCAGTACTTC	NA	TRBV5-4	TRBJ2-7	NA
CATAGGRSGELFF	TGTGCCACTGCAGGGGGAAGATCCGGGGAGCTGTTTTTT	TRBD1	TRBV10-3	TRBJ2-2	NA
CASRRRTEGPHEQYF	TGTGCCAGCAGACGGAGGACAGAGGGGCCCCACGAGCAGTACTTC	NA	TRBV11-2	TRBJ2-7	once
CAVKGDSPYEQYF	TGTGCCGTGAAAGGGGACAGTCCCTACGAGCAGTACTTC	TRBD1	TRBV6-1	TRBJ2-7	NA
CASSLDRSGQETEAFF	TGTGCCAGCAGCTTAGACAGGAGCGGACAGGAGACAGAAGCTTTCTTT	TRBD1	TRBV7-9	TRBJ1-1	NA
CASSRLAGTGRNEQYF	TGTGCCAGCAGCCGATTGGCCGGGACAGGGCGCAACGAGCAGTACTTC	TRBD1	TRBV5-5	TRBJ2-7	NA
CASNGGRAGETQYF	TGTGCCAGCAACGGCGGGAGGGCCGGGGAGACCCAGTACTTC	TRBD2	TRBV7-3	TRBJ2-5	NA
CASSTRTGQPTDTQYF	TGTGCCAGCAGTACGCGGACAGGGCAGCCCACAGATACGCAGTATTTT	TRBD1	TRBV6-6	TRBJ2-3	once
CASRSGTGGNEQFF	TGTGCCAGCAGGAGTGGGACAGGGGGCAATGAGCAGTTCTTC	TRBD1	TRBV7-3	TRBJ2-1	NA
CASSQTRTGVYEKLFF	TGTGCCAGCAGCCAAACCCGGACAGGGGTGTACGAAAAACTGTTTTTT	TRBD1	TRBV4-2	TRBJ1-4	NA
CATALTLGANVLTF	TGTGCCACAGCCCTCACGTTGGGGGCCAACGTCCTGACTTTC	NA	TRBV15	TRBJ2-6	NA